This record concerns one T cell receptor (beta chain) sequence. No antigen is known for it. Trimming cost V 8 bases and J 1 base; bases outside gene matches: 1. Per germline, CDR1 SGDLS and CDR2 YYNGEE. This CDR3 is built from 13 residues. This specimen comes from a study of blood T cell dynamics during melanoma immunotherapy. Study-level information: Metastatic melanoma patients received first-line pembrolizumab or nivolumab plus ipilimumab.

Study-level points and caveats: PBMC repertoires of eventual disease-control patients split at W3 into clonality or diversity gains.

The time point is: week 3, after first cycle of checkpoint inhibitor. Prior systemic cancer therapy, immunosuppressant use and other active malignancies excluded patients. The method was immunoSEQ multiplex PCR; TCRdb's version includes in-frame clones alone and lacks a portion of them. This sample yields approximately 15,000 clones, of which roughly 90% are seen a single time; around 0.99% belongs to the top ten. V and J are TRBV9 and TRBJ1-1; 11 nucleotides match TRBD1. The sequence derives from a human donor with melanoma. The source was blood, collected from a patient treated with checkpoint blockade. The CDR3 DNA follows: TGTGCCAGTGGACAGGGGGCGAACACTGAAGCTTTCTTT. As protein: CASGQGANTEAFF.